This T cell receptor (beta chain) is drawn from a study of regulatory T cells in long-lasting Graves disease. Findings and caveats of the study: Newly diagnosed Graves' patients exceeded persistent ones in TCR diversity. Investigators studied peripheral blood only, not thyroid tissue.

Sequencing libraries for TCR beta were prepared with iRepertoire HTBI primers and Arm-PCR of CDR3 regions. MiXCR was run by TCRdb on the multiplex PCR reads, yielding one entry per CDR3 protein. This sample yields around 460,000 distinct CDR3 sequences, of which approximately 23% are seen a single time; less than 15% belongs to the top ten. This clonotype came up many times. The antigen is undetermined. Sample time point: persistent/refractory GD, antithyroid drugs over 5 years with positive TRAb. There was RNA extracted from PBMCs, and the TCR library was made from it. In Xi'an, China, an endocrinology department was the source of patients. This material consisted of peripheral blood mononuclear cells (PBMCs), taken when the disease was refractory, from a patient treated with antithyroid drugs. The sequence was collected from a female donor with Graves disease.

CDR3 region: CASSYDRGGTEAFF. The CDR3 nucleotides read TGTGCCAGCAGTTACGACAGAGGAGGCACTGAAGCTTTCTTT. The rearrangement links TRBV6-5 to TRBJ1-1; the D gene is possibly TRBD1 (5 bases). Germline CDR1 is MNHEY and CDR2 is SVGAGI. The length of the CDR3 is 14 residues. V was pared by 2 bases and J by 4 bases, with 11 bases between.